The 18 T cell receptor beta chains in this list originate from one sample, sequenced in a study of blood T cell repertoires in COVID-19. The assay was immunoSEQ multiplex PCR, and TCRdb's table has in-frame clones only and misses some. The table shows tens of thousands of clones, with almost 85% occurring only once. The sample taken for sequencing was peripheral blood. The receptors stem from a man in his 70s with acute or convalescent COVID-19.

This chain links TRBV19 with TRBJ2-7, with 9 bases aligning to TRBD1. Per the germline V gene, CDR1 is LNHDA and CDR2 is SQIVND (reference sequence). This CDR3 region has 14 residues. With V trimmed by 3 bases and J by 6 bases, 6 bases remained unmatched. The CDR3, as DNA: TGTGCCAGTAGTATGGGGACAGGGCCAGGCGAGCAGTACTTC. This gives the protein CASSMGTGPGEQYF. The full variable domain, rest sourced from reference TRBV19 and TRBJ2-7, is DGGITQSPKYLFRKEGQNVTLSCEQNLNHDAMYWYRQDPGQGLRLIYYSQIVNDFQKGDIAEGYSVSREKKESFPLTVTSAQKNPTAFYLCASSMGTGPGEQYFGPGTRLTVT.

The chain is built from TRBV19 and TRBJ1-2, with 9 positions matching TRBD1. J was trimmed by 7 bases and V by 6 bases; bases with no gene match: 9. The CDR3 contains 14 residues. Looked up from germline, CDR1 is LNHDA and CDR2 is SQIVND (reference sequence). CDR3 nucleotide sequence: TGTGCCAGTAGCATCACACAGGGGGCGAGTGGCTACACCTTC. This encodes CASSITQGASGYTF.

This chain connects TRBV6-5 to TRBJ1-1; unclear D gene. V was pared by 2 bases and J by 2 bases, with 9 bases between. CDR1 and CDR2 (germline): MNHEY, SVGAGI. CDR3 length: 14 amino acids. CDR3 DNA: TGTGCCAGCAGTTACGACAACGTAAACACTGAAGCTTTCTTT. This codes for CASSYDNVNTEAFF.

CDR3 region: CASRSLEEGYTF. Here the CDR3 DNA reads TGTGCCAGCAGATCCTTGGAGGAGGGCTACACCTTC. The V and J genes are TRBV28 and TRBJ1-2; D is ambiguous. CDR1 is MDHEN and CDR2 is SYDVKM in the germline V gene. There are 12 residues in the CDR3. The V and J ends lost 6 bases and 8 bases respectively, with 13 bases between them.

The chain links TRBV7-9 to TRBJ1-2; 7 nucleotides align to TRBD1. The CDR3 consists of 15 residues. The J segment lost 8 bases and the V segment lost 4 bases, leaving 13 bases of the junction unmatched. The germline CDR1 and CDR2 sequences are SEHNR and FQNEAQ (reference sequence). CDR3 in DNA: TGTGCCAGCAGCTCCAGTTTCGGGACAGTGGGAGGCTACACCTTC. This sequence encodes CASSSSFGTVGGYTF. Looking up the rest from reference TRBV7-9 and TRBJ1-2 gives the full variable domain: DTGVSQNPRHKITKRGQNVTFRCDPISEHNRLYWYRQTLGQGPEFLTYFQNEAQLEKSRLLSDRFSAERPKGSFSTLEIQRTEQGDSAMYLCASSSSFGTVGGYTFGSGTRLTVV.

V is TRBV19 and J is TRBJ2-5; D is unresolved. CDR3 length: 13 amino acids. Germline values: CDR1 LNHDA, CDR2 SQIVND (reference sequence). The germline V and J ends were trimmed by 6 bases and 7 bases, with 15 bases remaining between them. The CDR3 bases are TGTGCCAGTAGACCCGACGGTCGGAGGACCCAGTACTTC. Residues: CASRPDGRRTQYF.

This chain connects TRBV19 to TRBJ2-5, with D perhaps matching TRBD2 (6 bases). Germline CDR1 is LNHDA and CDR2 is SQIVND (reference sequence). Trimming shortened V by 0 bases and J by 1 base, and 15 bases separated the two germline ends. This CDR3 spans 17 amino acids. This CDR3 is CASSIEGSGYPQETQYF. DNA for the CDR3: TGTGCCAGTAGTATAGAGGGTAGCGGCTATCCCCAAGAGACCCAGTACTTC.

The chain combines TRBV7-2 with TRBJ1-6; no firm D call. Germline V gene data show CDR1 as SGHTA and CDR2 as FQGNSA. There are 12 residues in the CDR3. Deletions cut 8 bases from V and 9 bases from J, with 11 bases between. CDR3 sequence reads: CASGLIRSPLHF. In DNA, the CDR3 is TGTGCCAGCGGCCTCATTCGTTCACCCCTCCACTTT.

The chain has TRBV7-2 and TRBJ1-1; D is undetermined. CDR3 size: 14 residues. CDR1 and CDR2 (germline): SGHTA, FQGNSA. The germline V and J ends were trimmed by 2 bases and 4 bases, with 11 bases remaining between them. The CDR3 nucleotides are TGTGCCAGCAGCTTATTGACCCACAGCACTGAAGCTTTCTTT. Amino acids: CASSLLTHSTEAFF.

This clone is deemed medium-sized. This sequence joins TRBV6-6 and TRBJ2-2; no clear D. Germline CDR1 MNHNY, CDR2 SVGAGI (reference sequence). CDR3 size: 10 residues. Trimming took off 10 bases at V and 6 bases at J, with 6 bases between the two ends. This chain's CDR3 is CANFAGELFF. The CDR3 DNA sequence: TGTGCCAACTTCGCCGGGGAGCTGTTTTTT.

This clone was seen just once. The chain is built from TRBV7-9 and TRBJ1-2; tentative D call: TRBD1 (5 bases). CDR1 SEHNR and CDR2 FQNEAQ come from the germline V gene (reference sequence). Trimming removed 1 base from V and 8 bases from J, with 17 bases in between. This CDR3 comprises 15 residues. The CDR3 is CASSLVGKGSQGYTF. CDR3 DNA sequence: TGTGCCAGCAGCTTAGTGGGAAAGGGGTCTCAAGGCTACACCTTC.

The V call is TRBV11-2, the J call TRBJ2-7, with TRBD1 matching over 10 bases. There are 16 residues in the CDR3. Germline CDR1 SGHAT, CDR2 FQNNGV. Germline trimming cut 4 bases from V and 5 bases from J; bases unmatched to any gene: 11. For the CDR3, the DNA is TGTGCCAGCAGCTGGGGGACAGGGGCTCCCCTACACGAGCAGTACTTC. Translation gives CASSWGTGAPLHEQYF.

This clone has a single count. This chain links TRBV2 with TRBJ1-1, with TRBD1 as a possible D gene (5 bases). The CDR3 consists of 13 residues. The germline V gene encodes CDR1 SNHLY and CDR2 FYNNEI. Trimming removed 5 bases at V and 3 bases at J, with 10 bases between. The DNA for the CDR3 is TGTGCCAGCAGTATCGCGGGGGACACTGAAGCTTTCTTT. Encoded protein: CASSIAGDTEAFF. The full variable domain, its missing parts supplied by reference TRBV2 and TRBJ1-1, is EPEVTQTPSHQVTQMGQEVILRCVPISNHLYFYWYRQILGQKVEFLVSFYNNEISEKSEIFDDQFSVERPDGSNFTLKIRSTKLEDSAMYFCASSIAGDTEAFFGQGTRLTVV.

The chain has TRBV25-1 and TRBJ1-4, with 9 bases identical to TRBD1. The CDR3 is made up of 16 amino acids. In germline, CDR1 is MGHDK, CDR2 SYGVNS. V was pared by 0 bases and J by 5 bases, with 4 bases of the junction left unmatched. CDR3 amino acids: CASSEYGTGGNEKLFF. CDR3 coding DNA: TGTGCCAGCAGTGAATATGGCACAGGGGGCAATGAAAAACTGTTTTTT.

The genes are TRBV6-5 and TRBJ2-5, with TRBD1 matching 7 bases. Looked up from germline, CDR1 is MNHEY and CDR2 is SVGAGI. Trimming cost V 6 bases and J 4 bases; bases outside gene matches: 8. The CDR3 has 14 amino acids. The CDR3, as DNA: TGTGCCAGCAGAAGAACAGGGGTTCCAGAGACCCAGTACTTC. This codes for CASRRTGVPETQYF.

With regard to this clone: One end of the junction varies from germline; a read error may be responsible. V is TRBV7-7 and J is TRBJ2-3, with TRBD2 matching over 7 bases. The CDR3 spans 14 residues. Germline lookup yields CDR1 SSHAT and CDR2 FNYEAQ (reference sequence). CDR3 region: CASSLLSGGDTQYF. Written as DNA, the CDR3 is TGTGCTAGCAGCTTATTGTCGGGGGGAGATACGCAGTATTTT. Variable domain in full (rest from reference TRBV7-7 and TRBJ2-3): GAGVSQSPRYKVTKRGQDVTLRCDPISSHATLYWYQQALGQGPEFLTYFNYEAQPDKSGLPSDRFSAERPEGSISTLTIQRTEQRDSAMYRCASSLLSGGDTQYFGPGTRLTVL.

The chain uses TRBV19 and TRBJ2-7, with 8 bases fitting TRBD2. Per germline, CDR1 LNHDA and CDR2 SQIVND (reference sequence). After removal of 3 bases from V and 0 bases from J, the junction contained 7 bases not matched to a gene. The CDR3 runs 16 residues. The CDR3 nucleotides are TGTGCCAGTAGTATTCTCGGCGGGGGGAGCTCCTACGAGCAGTACTTC. Amino acids: CASSILGGGSSYEQYF.

This clone appeared once. The chain uses TRBV5-4 and TRBJ1-6, with 8 bases aligning to TRBD1. This CDR3 is 15 amino acids long. Losses at the gene ends were 4 bases for V and 10 bases for J; bases not matched to a gene: 10. Germline V gene sequence: CDR1 SGHNT, CDR2 YYREEE (reference sequence). The CDR3 DNA is TGTGCCAGCAGCCCACAGGGGGGGGCAGGGTCACCCCTCCACTTT. This encodes CASSPQGGAGSPLHF.